The clone carrying this TCR beta chain was detected only once. Isolated RNA was reverse transcribed in full, so expressed TCRB transcripts were sequenced. The assay was immunoSEQ multiplex PCR, and TCRdb's table has in-frame clones only and misses some. The sample yields about 900,000 clones, 15% to 20% seen once. The CDR3 contains 15 residues. Trimming removed 2 bases at V and 0 bases at J, with 10 bases between. CDR1 is WNHNN, CDR2 SYGVQD, per germline (reference sequence). This entry belongs to a study of beta chain features in type 1 diabetes. The chain recombines TRBV10-1 with TRBJ1-1, with D possibly TRBD1 on 6 matching bases. The sequenced sample was naive CD4+ T cells from blood. This clonotype originated in a woman between 18 and 30 years old in good health. In DNA, the CDR3 is TGCGCCAGCAGTGAGACCGACAGGCTGAACACTGAAGCTTTCTTT. The encoded protein is CASSETDRLNTEAFF.